Below, 28 T cell receptor beta chains from the same sample are listed, as sequenced in a study of tumor-infiltrating lymphocytes in localized non-small cell lung cancer. Libraries were prepared by immunoSEQ multiplex PCR; TCRdb keeps only in-frame clonotypes and omits some of them. The sample includes some 13,000 clones, around 76% of them seen just once. Input material: uninvolved lung tissue not adjacent to the tumor. The receptors stem from a human donor with non-small cell lung cancer.

The count of this clone is one. V gene TRBV19 combines with J gene TRBJ1-5, with a weak D call TRBD1 (6 bases). The CDR3 has 13 residues. V was trimmed by 8 bases and J by 2 bases, leaving 10 bases between them. CDR1 LNHDA and CDR2 SQIVND come from the germline V gene (reference sequence). CDR3 DNA sequence: TGTGCCAGTGGGCAGGGGCGCAATCAGCCCCAGCATTTT. Its protein product is CASGQGRNQPQHF.

This clone was observed a few times. V gene TRBV2 combines with J gene TRBJ1-2; 9 positions agree with TRBD1. Germline V lookup: CDR1 SNHLY, CDR2 FYNNEI. There are 14 residues in the CDR3. After removal of 2 bases from V and 7 bases from J, the junction contained 5 bases not matched to a gene. The CDR3 coding sequence is TGTGCCAGCAGTGAACCGGGACAGGGAGTTGGCTACACCTTC. Its protein product is CASSEPGQGVGYTF.

This clone was counted only a few times. This chain links TRBV19 with TRBJ1-4, with D perhaps TRBD1 (5 bases). V lost 5 bases to trimming and J lost 2 bases, with 12 bases between them. This CDR3 region has 15 residues. Germline V gene sequence: CDR1 LNHDA, CDR2 SQIVND (reference sequence). The CDR3 DNA reads as TGTGCCAGTAGTGACCGGGACTCCACTAATGAAAAACTGTTTTTT. It translates to CASSDRDSTNEKLFF.

The rearrangement links TRBV7-9 to TRBJ2-3, with D perhaps matching TRBD1 (5 bases). Trimming removed 3 bases at V and 1 base at J, with 8 bases between. Germline lookup yields CDR1 SEHNR and CDR2 FQNEAQ (reference sequence). The length of the CDR3 is 14 residues. The CDR3 nucleotides read TGTGCCAGCAGCTTGTGGGGCGGCACAGATACGCAGTATTTT. Protein product: CASSLWGGTDTQYF.

The rearrangement uses TRBV29-1 and TRBJ1-2, with 7 bases fitting TRBD1. CDR1 and CDR2 from the germline V gene are SQVTM and ANQGSEA. This CDR3 has 15 amino acids. V shed 1 base, J shed 0 bases, and the junction held 5 bases outside the gene matches. CDR3 residues: CSVEGDSSPNYGYTF. The CDR3 bases are TGCAGCGTTGAAGGGGACAGTTCCCCTAACTATGGCTACACCTTC.

The CDR3 loop reads CASSPPEGGGYNEQFF. CDR3 nucleotide sequence: TGCGCCAGCAGCCCACCCGAGGGAGGGGGATACAATGAGCAGTTCTTC. This chain joins TRBV5-1 and TRBJ2-1; tentatively, D is TRBD2 (7 bases). There are 16 residues in the CDR3. Germline CDR1 SGHRS, CDR2 YFSETQ. The ends were cut back, 4 bases at V and 4 bases at J, with 18 bases in the middle.

The chain has TRBV2 and TRBJ2-7, with 7 bases matching TRBD1. V shed 6 bases and J 0 bases; nucleotides not matched to a gene: 8. The CDR3 contains 15 residues. Germline assignment: CDR1 SNHLY and CDR2 FYNNEI. CDR3 sequence (DNA): TGTGCCAGCAGACCAAGGGACAGCAACTCCTACGAGCAGTACTTC. This encodes CASRPRDSNSYEQYF.

V usage is TRBV9 and J usage is TRBJ1-3, with D unclear. CDR1 and CDR2 (germline): SGDLS, YYNGEE. V lost 0 bases, J lost 4 bases, and 11 bases lay in between. The CDR3 length is 15 residues. For the CDR3, the DNA is TGTGCCAGCAGCGTAGAATTCCAAGCCGGAAACACCATATATTTT. Protein: CASSVEFQAGNTIYF.

J is TRBJ2-3 and V is TRBV11-3; D is possibly TRBD2 (7 bases). This CDR3 comprises 16 residues. Trimming removed 4 bases at V and 2 bases at J, with 16 bases between. Germline lookup yields CDR1 SGHNT and CDR2 YENEEA. The CDR3 coding sequence is TGTGCCAGCAGCTGGGGGGGGCAGCGGCCCACAGATACGCAGTATTTT. Its protein product is CASSWGGQRPTDTQYF.

In its sample, this clone was seen a few times. V is TRBV6-5 and J is TRBJ1-4, with D unresolved. This CDR3 region has 14 residues. Germline-derived CDR1 and CDR2 are MNHEY and SVGAGI. The V end was cut by 3 bases, the J end by 4 bases, with 9 bases between. The CDR3 protein is CASSYVGYNEKLFF. CDR3 DNA: TGTGCCAGCAGTTATGTCGGATATAATGAAAAACTGTTTTTT.

This chain uses TRBV5-4 with TRBJ2-5; D may correspond to TRBD1 or TRBD2 (6 bases each). The CDR3 has 17 residues. From germline, CDR1 is SGHNT and CDR2 YYREEE (reference sequence). The V end lost 3 bases, the J end lost 3 bases, and 21 bases lay between the germline ends. CDR3 region: CASSSVGLGGNKETQYF. In nucleotides, the CDR3 is TGTGCCAGCAGCTCGGTCGGGTTGGGGGGCAATAAAGAGACCCAGTACTTC. The full variable domain, its missing parts supplied by reference TRBV5-4 and TRBJ2-5, is ETGVTQSPTHLIKTRGQQVTLRCSSQSGHNTVSWYQQALGQGPQFIFQYYREEENGRGNFPPRFSGLQFPNYSSELNVNALELDDSALYLCASSSVGLGGNKETQYFGPGTRLLVL.

The genes are TRBV7-8 and TRBJ2-5; TRBD2 matches 9 bases. From germline, CDR1 is SGHVS and CDR2 FQNEAQ. The ends lost 1 base at V and 1 base at J; junction bases unmatched: 1. The CDR3 runs to 15 residues. The CDR3 loop is CASSLGLAVQETQYF. Here the CDR3 DNA reads TGTGCCAGCAGCTTAGGACTAGCGGTCCAAGAGACCCAGTACTTC. Looking up the rest from reference TRBV7-8 and TRBJ2-5 gives the full variable domain: GAGVSQSPRYKVAKRGQDVALRCDPISGHVSLFWYQQALGQGPEFLTYFQNEAQLDKSGLPSDRFFAERPEGSVSTLKIQRTQQEDSAVYLCASSLGLAVQETQYFGPGTRLLVL.

This clone was seen a handful of times. This chain uses TRBV27 with TRBJ2-7, with 12 bases lining up with TRBD2. The CDR3 extends over 15 amino acids. The trim removed 0 bases at V and 6 bases at J, leaving 3 bases unmatched. CDR1 and CDR2 from the germline V gene are MNHEY and SMNVEV (reference sequence). Written as DNA, the CDR3 is TGTGCCAGCAGTTTATCACTAGCGGGAGGCGGCGAGCAGTACTTC. It is translated as CASSLSLAGGGEQYF.

The chain has TRBV5-1 and TRBJ1-1; TRBD1 agrees at 9 bases. Trimming removed 4 bases from V and 2 bases from J; junction bases left unmatched: 3. Germline CDR1 and CDR2: SGHRS and YFSETQ. The CDR3 runs to 14 residues. CDR3 in DNA: TGCGCCAGCAGCATCACAGGGGGCAACACTGAAGCTTTCTTT. Translated, it gives CASSITGGNTEAFF.

This clone was observed a few times. The chain is built from TRBV5-8 and TRBJ1-1; 9 nucleotides match TRBD1. The CDR3 totals 15 residues. The germline gives CDR1 SGHTS, CDR2 YDEGEE. Trimming cost V 5 bases and J 2 bases; bases outside gene matches: 7. In DNA, the CDR3 is TGTGCCAGCAGGTCCCTGGGACAGGGAAACACTGAAGCTTTCTTT. Its translation is CASRSLGQGNTEAFF.

This clone has a single count. The rearrangement uses TRBV7-2 and TRBJ1-1; 8 nucleotides agree with TRBD1. V lost 5 bases to trimming and J lost 5 bases; unmatched junction nucleotides: 7. CDR1 and CDR2 from the germline V gene are SGHTA and FQGNSA. The CDR3 extends over 14 amino acids. The chain's CDR3 is CASSGQGWGTEAFF. DNA of the CDR3: TGTGCCAGCAGCGGACAGGGATGGGGAACTGAAGCTTTCTTT.

This chain joins TRBV2 and TRBJ2-1; 7 positions agree with TRBD2. The V segment lost 3 bases and the J segment 8 bases; nucleotides outside the gene matches: 7. CDR3 length: 14 amino acids. Germline CDR1 and CDR2: SNHLY and FYNNEI. CDR3 nucleotides: TGTGCCAGCAGTGACAGAGCGGGGATTGATGAGCAGTTCTTC. It encodes CASSDRAGIDEQFF. The variable domain in full, completed from reference TRBV2 and TRBJ2-1, reads EPEVTQTPSHQVTQMGQEVILRCVPISNHLYFYWYRQILGQKVEFLVSFYNNEISEKSEIFDDQFSVERPDGSNFTLKIRSTKLEDSAMYFCASSDRAGIDEQFFGPGTRLTVL.

The rearrangement links TRBV30 to TRBJ1-2; weak D call: TRBD1 (5 bases). Trimming left V 2 bases short and J 2 bases short, with 9 bases between. Germline CDR1 GTSNPN, CDR2 SVGIG (reference sequence). This CDR3 comprises 13 residues. CDR3 in DNA: TGTGCCTGGAGTTGGCAGGGAAACTATGGCTACACCTTC. Protein sequence: CAWSWQGNYGYTF.

The gene calls are TRBV28 and TRBJ1-1; weak D call: TRBD1 (5 bases). CDR1 and CDR2 from the germline V gene are MDHEN and SYDVKM. Trimming removed 2 bases at V and 6 bases at J, with 7 bases between. This CDR3 has 12 residues. DNA of the CDR3: TGTGCCAGCAGTTTAGCAGGGCCTGAAGCTTTCTTT. This encodes CASSLAGPEAFF.

This clone has just a few counts. This chain connects TRBV4-1 to TRBJ1-2; D is possibly TRBD1 (6 bases). This CDR3 is 14 amino acids long. Germline CDR1 and CDR2: MGHRA and YSYEKL. V lost 0 bases and J 6 bases, leaving 11 bases between the germline ends. CDR3 in amino acids: CASSQDYREDGYTF. The CDR3 bases are TGCGCCAGCAGCCAAGACTACAGGGAGGATGGCTACACCTTC.

CDR3 in DNA: TGTGCCAGTACGACATTCGTTGAGGACACTGAAGCTTTCTTT. It translates to CASTTFVEDTEAFF. This chain links TRBV19 with TRBJ1-1, with D unresolved. Germline V CDR1 and CDR2: LNHDA, SQIVND (reference sequence). V was shortened by 7 bases and J by 3 bases, with 15 bases between the two germline ends. This CDR3 region has 14 residues.

The chain employs TRBV20-1 and TRBJ1-1; D gene ambiguous. CDR3 size: 11 residues. In germline, CDR1 is DFQATT, CDR2 SNEGSKA (reference sequence). Trimming took 6 bases from V and 3 from J, leaving 8 bases between them. CDR3 loop: CSANTHTEAFF. DNA for the CDR3: TGCAGTGCAAACACCCACACTGAAGCTTTCTTT.

V is TRBV4-2 and J is TRBJ2-3, with D unresolved. This CDR3 is built from 16 residues. V was shortened by 3 bases and J by 6 bases, with 19 bases between the two germline ends. Germline CDR1 reads LGHNA; CDR2 reads YNFKEQ. CDR3 residues: CASSQVKGSGPDTQYF. CDR3 DNA: TGTGCCAGCAGCCAGGTAAAGGGCTCCGGACCGGATACGCAGTATTTT.

The CDR3, as DNA: TGCGCCAGCAGCTCGGGACAACGCCCCGGGGATGGCTACACCTTC. Translated: CASSSGQRPGDGYTF. This rearrangement joins TRBV5-1 to TRBJ1-2; tentatively, D is TRBD1 (6 bases). Trimming removed 3 bases from V and 6 bases from J, with 18 bases in between. Germline CDR1 SGHRS, CDR2 YFSETQ. The CDR3 runs to 15 residues.

The V gene is TRBV28, the J gene TRBJ1-5; 8 nucleotides match TRBD1. This CDR3 has 16 amino acids. Germline CDR1 MDHEN, CDR2 SYDVKM. The V gene end was trimmed by 4 bases and the J gene end by 0 bases; junction bases not matched to a gene: 5. CDR3 nucleotide sequence: TGTGCCAGCAGTTCCGGACAGGGCCATAGCAATCAGCCCCAGCATTTT. It yields the protein CASSSGQGHSNQPQHF.

The V call is TRBV4-3, the J call TRBJ1-5; TRBD1 might be the D (5 bases). Per the germline V gene, CDR1 is LGHNA and CDR2 is YSLEER. This CDR3 region has 13 residues. Trimming stripped 0 bases from V and 7 bases from J, with 7 bases between. CDR3 sequence: CASSQDKGQPQHF. Here the CDR3 DNA reads TGCGCCAGCAGCCAAGATAAGGGGCAGCCCCAGCATTTT.

CDR3: CAWSTGQGAWYGYTF. The CDR3 DNA reads TGTGCCTGGAGTACCGGACAGGGGGCTTGGTATGGCTACACCTTC. The chain joins TRBV30 to TRBJ1-2; 11 bases agree with TRBD1. The CDR3 consists of 15 residues. V trimming: 2 bases; J trimming: 5 bases; junction bases outside the gene matches: 7. Germline lookup yields CDR1 GTSNPN and CDR2 SVGIG (reference sequence).

The chain joins TRBV10-2 to TRBJ1-6; D is unclear. Germline V gives CDR1 WSHSY, CDR2 SAAADI. The CDR3 spans 14 residues. The germline V and J ends were trimmed by 3 bases and 8 bases, with 11 bases remaining between them. For the CDR3, the DNA is TGCGCCAGCAGTGATCCCTTCCGGGATTCACCCCTCCACTTT. The encoded protein is CASSDPFRDSPLHF.